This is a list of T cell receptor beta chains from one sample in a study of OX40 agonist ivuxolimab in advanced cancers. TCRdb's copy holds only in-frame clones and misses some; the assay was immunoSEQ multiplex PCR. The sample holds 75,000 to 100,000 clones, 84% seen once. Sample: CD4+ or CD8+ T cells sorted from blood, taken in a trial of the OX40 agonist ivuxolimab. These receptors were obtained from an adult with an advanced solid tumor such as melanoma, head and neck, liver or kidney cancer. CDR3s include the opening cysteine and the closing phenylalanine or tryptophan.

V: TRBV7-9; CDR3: CASSPGGERYEQFF
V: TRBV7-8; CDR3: CASSLEGSFTDTQYF
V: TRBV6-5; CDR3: CASRRLDDRGYGYTF
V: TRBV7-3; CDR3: CASSPASGTGNTGELFF
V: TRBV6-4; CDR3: CASSVGGGSYNEQFF
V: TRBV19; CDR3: CASNVRRSSYNEQFF
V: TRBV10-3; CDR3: CAISVTANTEAFF
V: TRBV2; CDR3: CASRASGTVKNEQFF
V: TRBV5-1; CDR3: CASSGSSGGFTDTQYF
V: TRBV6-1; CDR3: CASSETGGEAFF
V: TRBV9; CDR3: CASSDGTLEGYTF
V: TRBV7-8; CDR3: CASSPPGLAASEQYF
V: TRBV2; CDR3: CASSMTSGRGNEQFF
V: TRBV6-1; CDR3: CASSPRRATEAFF
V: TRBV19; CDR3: CASSRRAVRADYGYTF
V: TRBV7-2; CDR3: CASSLGLASTQYF
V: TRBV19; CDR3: CASRLNRDTSYNEQFF
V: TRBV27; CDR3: CASSPGLPSEYF
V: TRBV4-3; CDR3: CASSQDKRTAYNEQFF
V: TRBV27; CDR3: CASRRGGGSGYTF
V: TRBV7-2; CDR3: CASSEGALAGVWETQYF
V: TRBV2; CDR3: CASPLLNLSTDTQYF
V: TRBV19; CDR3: CASGTGVEQYF
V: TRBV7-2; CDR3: CASSPGLEGDTQYF